Listed below are T cell receptor beta chains from one sample, sequenced in a study of blood T cell repertoires in COVID-19. Profiling relied on immunoSEQ multiplex PCR, and the TCRdb table lists in-frame clones only, not all of them. The data show about 250,000 clones, around nine tenths seen once. Input material: peripheral blood. All receptors derive from a woman aged 55-69 years who had recovered from COVID-19. Each CDR3 is given with its conserved first and last residue. The order of the fields is D gene, CDR3 length, J gene, V gene, clone size, CDR3 DNA, CDR3 protein. D genes are given only for firm matches. Part of the rows lack a size; the others show once, few, many or a class for expanded clones.

- 12 TRBJ1-2 TRBV7-2 - TGTGCCAGCAGCGCACACAGCTATGGCTACACCTTC CASSAHSYGYTF
- 16 TRBJ2-7 TRBV29-1 few TGCAGCGTTGAAATCCCCTCCCCGGGGACATCGATCGAGCAGTACTTC CSVEIPSPGTSIEQYF
TRBD2 16 TRBJ2-2 TRBV7-9 - TGTGCCAGCAGCCCCCGTTGGGGGGGTGGCGCCGGGGAGCTGTTTTTT CASSPRWGGGAGELFF
- 15 TRBJ2-3 TRBV6-5 - TGTGCCAGCAGTAAATTGACAGGCGTTCAAGATACGCAGTATTTT CASSKLTGVQDTQYF
TRBD1 11 TRBJ2-7 TRBV24-1 - TGTGCCACCGACAGGGGCTACGAGCAGTACTTC CATDRGYEQYF
TRBD2 14 TRBJ2-1 TRBV28 - TGTGCCAGCAGTCCCGCGCCGGTGGGACTAGGCCAGTTCTTC CASSPAPVGLGQFF
- 16 TRBJ1-1 TRBV21-1 - TGTGCCAGCAGCAAACCTCCAGGCCGGGGGGGAGCTGAAGCTTTCTTT CASSKPPGRGGAEAFF
- 13 TRBJ1-1 TRBV5-5 - TGTGCCAGCAGCTTCATTCAGGCCCAGGATACTTTCTTT CASSFIQAQDTFF
- 13 TRBJ1-4 TRBV6-1 - TGTGCCAGCCGTCTAGGAAGTGGTGAAAAACTGTTTTTT CASRLGSGEKLFF
- 12 TRBJ2-7 TRBV5-4 - TGTGCCAGCAGCAGGGACATTTACGAGCAGTACTTC CASSRDIYEQYF
TRBD1 14 TRBJ1-6 TRBV7-2 - TGTGCCAGCAACCCTGGGACAGTACATTCACCCCTCCACTTT CASNPGTVHSPLHF
- 14 TRBJ1-2 TRBV4-1 - TGCGCCAGCAGCCTGCGAACAGGGACCTATGGCTACACCTTC CASSLRTGTYGYTF
- 13 TRBJ2-2 TRBV10-3 - TGTGCCATCAGGGCTTTGGACACCGGGGAGCTGTTTTTT CAIRALDTGELFF
- 12 TRBJ2-1 TRBV5-4 few TGTGCCAGCAGCTTGACTCCAAATGAGCAGTTCTTC CASSLTPNEQFF
TRBD1 12 TRBJ1-1 TRBV28 - TGTGCCAGCAGTTTACGGGACAGGGTGCCTTTTTTT CASSLRDRVPFF
TRBD1 15 TRBJ1-3 TRBV2 - TGTGCCAGCAGCCGGGGACAGCGGACTGGAAACACCATATATTTT CASSRGQRTGNTIYF
TRBD2 16 TRBJ2-1 TRBV24-1 - TGTGCCACCAGTGCGTCTAGTAGCGGGGGCTACAATGAGCAGTTCTTC CATSASSSGGYNEQFF
TRBD2 15 TRBJ2-7 TRBV11-2 - TGTGCCAGCAGCTCGCTTCGACTAGCGGGCTACGAGCAGTACTTC CASSSLRLAGYEQYF
TRBD1 16 TRBJ1-2 TRBV10-3 - TGTGCCATCAGTCCATCGGGACAGGCGTCGAACTATGGCTACACCTTC CAISPSGQASNYGYTF
- 13 TRBJ2-5 TRBV6-2/TRBV6-3 - TGTGCCAGCAGTCACGGTAGTCAAGAGACCCAGTACTTC CASSHGSQETQYF
- 13 TRBJ2-2 TRBV6-5 - TGTGCCAGCAGTACAACAGGGTCCGGGGAGCTGTTTTTT CASSTTGSGELFF
TRBD1 14 TRBJ2-7 TRBV5-1 - TGCGCCAGCAGTTTGTCGACAGGGTATTACGAGCAGTACTTC CASSLSTGYYEQYF
- 16 TRBJ2-7 TRBV21-1 few TGTGCCAGCAGCAAAGGAAATAGCGGGGTTTCCTACGAGCAGTACTTC CASSKGNSGVSYEQYF
- 14 TRBJ1-5 TRBV2 few TGTGCCGGCGGAAGGGAGGGAAGCAATCAGCCCCAGCATTTT CAGGREGSNQPQHF
- 11 TRBJ1-2 TRBV12-3/TRBV12-4 - TGTGCCAGCAGTCTCAACTATGGCTACACCTTC CASSLNYGYTF
TRBD1 16 TRBJ1-5 TRBV5-1 - TGCGCCAGCAGAACCCCGGGGACAGGGGGCGATCAGCCCCAGCATTTT CASRTPGTGGDQPQHF
TRBD1 15 TRBJ2-5 TRBV12-5 - TGTGCTAGTGGTTCCGGGACAGGGGGAAAAGAGACCCAGTACTTC CASGSGTGGKETQYF
- 12 TRBJ2-5 TRBV11-2 few TGTGCCAGCAGAGAAACGGGGGAGACCCAGTACTTC CASRETGETQYF
TRBD2 16 TRBJ2-7 TRBV6-6 - TGTGCCAGCAGTTACCCGACTAGCGGGGGCTCCTACGAGCAGTACTTC CASSYPTSGGSYEQYF
TRBD2 16 TRBJ2-2 TRBV7-3 - TGTGCCAGTGGGACTAGCGGGGGCTCGAACACCGGGGAGCTGTTTTTT CASGTSGGSNTGELFF
TRBD1 16 TRBJ1-1 TRBV6-2/TRBV6-3 - TGTGCCAGCAGTCTACGCCGACAGGGGCCGAACACTGAAGCTTTCTTT CASSLRRQGPNTEAFF
- 15 TRBJ2-7 TRBV7-3 - TGTGCCAGCAGCTTAGGATCAGGGGTTGTCCACGAGCAGTACTTC CASSLGSGVVHEQYF
TRBD1 17 TRBJ1-6 TRBV20-1 - TGCAGTGCTAGTCGTCCCGACAGGGGGCATGATAGCTCACCCCTCCACTTT CSASRPDRGHDSSPLHF
- 15 TRBJ1-2 TRBV14 once TGTGCCAGCAGCCAAGATCGGGTAGGGGGCTATGGCTACACCTTC CASSQDRVGGYGYTF
TRBD1 15 TRBJ1-4 TRBV25-1 few TGTGCCAGCAGTGGACCGGGACAGGGGGGGGAAAAACTGTTTTTT CASSGPGQGGEKLFF
- 15 TRBJ1-6 TRBV9 - TGTGCCAGCAGCGTAGGCGGGGGGGAAAGGCTACCCCTCCACTTT CASSVGGGERLPLHF
- 14 TRBJ2-3 TRBV9 - TGTGCCAGCAGCGTAGCGGGGGGCGCAGATACGCAGTATTTT CASSVAGGADTQYF
- 15 TRBJ2-7 TRBV9 - TGTGCCAGCAGTGAATCCAGGGGTCCCTCCTACGAGCAGTACTTC CASSESRGPSYEQYF
- 15 TRBJ1-4 TRBV19 - TGTGCCAGTAGTAACCGGGAGGCGGCTAATGAAAAACTGTTTTTT CASSNREAANEKLFF
TRBD1 13 TRBJ1-2 TRBV28 - TGTGCCAGCAGCCCTAGACAGGGTAGTGGCTACACCTTC CASSPRQGSGYTF
TRBD1 14 TRBJ1-5 TRBV28 - TGTGCCAGCAGGGGGGGACAGCCCAATCAGCCCCAGCATTTT CASRGGQPNQPQHF
- 15 TRBJ2-1 TRBV5-4 - TGTGCCAGCAGCTTGACCACCGGCTCCTACAATGAGCAGTTCTTC CASSLTTGSYNEQFF
- 17 TRBJ1-1 TRBV5-4 - TGTGCCAGCAGCTTTTTGGGGGGACGATATAGGGATTTTGAAGCTTTCTTT CASSFLGGRYRDFEAFF
- 15 TRBJ1-2 TRBV7-3 once TGTGCCAGCAGCCTAGAGGACGGGACAATCAATGGCTACACCTTC CASSLEDGTINGYTF
- 13 TRBJ2-7 TRBV9 once TGTGCCAGCAGCGTAGGTTGGAGTTACGAGCAGTACTTC CASSVGWSYEQYF
TRBD1 16 TRBJ1-1 TRBV18 many TGTGCCAGCTCACACCGGGACAGTTCATGGTCCACTGAAGCTTTCTTT CASSHRDSSWSTEAFF
- 12 TRBJ2-7 TRBV5-1 - TGCGCCAGCAGCACCCTCGGGGACGAGCAGTACTTC CASSTLGDEQYF
- 16 TRBJ2-5 TRBV4-2 - TGTGCCAGCAGCCGAAAAGGGGATCTGACCCAAGAGACCCAGTACTTC CASSRKGDLTQETQYF
TRBD2 17 TRBJ2-1 TRBV4-3 - TGCGCCAGCAGCCAAGCGCTTAGCGGGGGTGTGGCGCATGAGCAGTTCTTC CASSQALSGGVAHEQFF
TRBD1 14 TRBJ1-2 TRBV2 - TGTGCCAGCAGCAGGGACAGGTCTAACTATGGCTACACCTTC CASSRDRSNYGYTF
- 14 TRBJ1-1 TRBV2 - TGTGCCAGCAGTGATAGAACGGGATTTACTGAAGCTTTCTTT CASSDRTGFTEAFF
- 13 TRBJ1-2 TRBV3-1/TRBV3-2 - TGTGCCAGCAGCCAAGCCGGGGGGGGCGGCTACACCTTC CASSQAGGGGYTF
- 14 TRBJ2-1 TRBV27 - TGTGCCAGCAGTTACGACTCGAGCGGAAATGAGCAGTTCTTC CASSYDSSGNEQFF
TRBD1 14 TRBJ1-1 TRBV6-5 - TGTGCCAGCACCCTACAGGGGGCGAACACTGAAGCTTTCTTT CASTLQGANTEAFF
- 15 TRBJ1-2 TRBV6-6 - TGTGCCAGCAGTTTTGAGCGAGCGGCGCCCTATGGCTACACCTTC CASSFERAAPYGYTF
TRBD2 15 TRBJ2-1 TRBV7-3 - TGTGCCAGCAGCCCCAAGCGGGGGGGCTACAATGAGCAGTTCTTC CASSPKRGGYNEQFF